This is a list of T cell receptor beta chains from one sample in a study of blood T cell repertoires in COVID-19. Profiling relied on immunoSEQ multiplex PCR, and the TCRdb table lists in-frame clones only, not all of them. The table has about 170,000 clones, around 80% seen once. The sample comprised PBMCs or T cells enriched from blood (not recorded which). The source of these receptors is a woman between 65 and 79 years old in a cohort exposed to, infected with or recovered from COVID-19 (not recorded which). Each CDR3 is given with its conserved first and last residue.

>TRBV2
CASSQSGTVGTEAFF
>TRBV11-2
CASSSRVTQYF
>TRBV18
CASSLQGAGYNSPLHF
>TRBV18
CASSPRTSLDTQYF
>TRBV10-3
CAISGRGDQPQHF
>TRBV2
CAIEGGRGGMNTEAFF
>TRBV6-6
CASSGDRGLSEQYF
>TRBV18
CASSPPRGGTYNEQFF
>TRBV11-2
CASSPRQGRETQYF
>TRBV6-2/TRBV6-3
CASSPHQSGGDEQFF
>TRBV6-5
CASSYVLSNTEAFF
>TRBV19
CASSIWLAGGNEQFF
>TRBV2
CASSGGRESLVPQHF
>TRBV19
CASSIGTANTGELFF
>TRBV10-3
CAISESLAGAYEQFF
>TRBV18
CASSGGLADYNEQFF
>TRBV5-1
CASSPGQGSIETQYF
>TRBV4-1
CASSQERQGSNQPQHF
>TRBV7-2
CASSFYGDTQYF
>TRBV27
CASSRQGLRGVIQYF
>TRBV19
CASSSSEGTEAFF
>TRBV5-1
CASSWTSGRDSYNEQFF
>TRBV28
CASSSPGTGSSYGYTF
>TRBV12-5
CASGLSWTGGGNQPQHF
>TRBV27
CASSLSGGRSYGYTF
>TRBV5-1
CASSLGRQGREKLFF
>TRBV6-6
CASTMGDRVGIQYF
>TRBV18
CASSPQGLDEKLFF
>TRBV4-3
CASSQEFRQIYEQFF
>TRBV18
CASSPVIAGGGVEQFF
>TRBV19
CASSISGLSYEQYF
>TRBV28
CASTTHGGSNQPQHF
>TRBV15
CATSRGGRGQVELFF
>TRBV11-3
CASSLVGLAGSDEQYF
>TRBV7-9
CASSLGTGTGNTIYF
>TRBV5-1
CASSLGINTEAFF
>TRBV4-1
CASSRRWATTTYQETQYF
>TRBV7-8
CASSQLQGFNNQPQHF
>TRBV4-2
CASSQDLPGLAGGEQYF
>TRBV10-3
CAISYIGTDTQYF
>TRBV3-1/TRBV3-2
CASSQGPREYRRPGELFF
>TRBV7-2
CASSLLAGPTDTQYF
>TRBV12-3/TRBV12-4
CASRFRGETQYF
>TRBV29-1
CSVEGPQETQYF
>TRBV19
CASSIGLLAVDTQYF
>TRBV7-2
CASSTGTGYAETQYF
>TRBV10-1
CASSAGAGGPIRNNEQFF
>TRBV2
CASNPTGGDEQYF
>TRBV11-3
CASSLTTSGSSLYEQYF
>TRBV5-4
CASSWGTGGTGELFF
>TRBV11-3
CASSTGQGASGGYTF
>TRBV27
CASKSGFGYSNQPQHF
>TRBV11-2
CASSFEGYEQYF